The clone carrying this T cell receptor beta chain was observed a handful of times. The table came from immunoSEQ multiplex PCR; TCRdb's copy has only in-frame clones and leaves some out. The table has a few hundred thousand clones, around 86% seen once. The sample comes from a study of cytomegalovirus exposure and HLA in healthy donors. On the study more broadly: The 120 or so validation repertoires used the same platform as the 666 first-cohort repertoires, a later analysis reported.

This CDR3 spans 15 amino acids. Germline CDR1 reads SGHRS; CDR2 reads YFSETQ. The V end lost 5 bases, the J end lost 2 bases, and 16 bases lay between the germline ends. Sequenced sample: PBMCs. This chain links TRBV5-1 with TRBJ1-2; D perhaps matches TRBD1 (5 bases). The TCR comes from a young woman in good health and CMV-seronegative. The CDR3 DNA is TGCGCCAGCAGTTGGGAAGGTGGGGGGAACTATGGCTACACCTTC. This encodes CASSWEGGGNYGYTF.